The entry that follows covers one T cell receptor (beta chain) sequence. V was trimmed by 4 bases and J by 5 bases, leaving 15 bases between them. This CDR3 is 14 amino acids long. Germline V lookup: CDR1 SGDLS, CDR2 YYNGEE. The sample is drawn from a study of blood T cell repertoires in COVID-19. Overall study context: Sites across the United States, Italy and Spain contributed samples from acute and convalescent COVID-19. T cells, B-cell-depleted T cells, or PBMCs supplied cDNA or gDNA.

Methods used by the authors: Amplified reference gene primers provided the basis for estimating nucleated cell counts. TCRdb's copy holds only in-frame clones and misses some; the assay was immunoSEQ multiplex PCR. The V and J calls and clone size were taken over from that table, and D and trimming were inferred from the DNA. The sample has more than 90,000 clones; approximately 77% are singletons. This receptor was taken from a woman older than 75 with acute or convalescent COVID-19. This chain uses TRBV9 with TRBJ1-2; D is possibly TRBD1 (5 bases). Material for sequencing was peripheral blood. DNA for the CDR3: TGTGCCAGCAGCACGGGACTGGACTCATATGGCTACACCTTC. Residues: CASSTGLDSYGYTF.